This T cell receptor (beta chain) was sequenced in a study of blood T cells in healthy people across ages. The CDR3 is made up of 11 amino acids. From germline, CDR1 is MNHGY and CDR2 SVAAGI. A second PCR, run for about 6 to 11 cycles, used a sample-barcoded 5' primer plus a J-beta primer mix. TCRdb recomputed calls from the 5' RACE reads with MiXCR, one row per CDR3 protein. Among around 1.7 million distinct CDR3 sequences listed, 28% were seen once. Points on this clonotype: This could be a read error, since a much larger clone is one nucleotide away.

Material for sequencing was blood. The receptor's source is a woman in her 30s in good health. The chain employs TRBV6-9 and TRBJ2-5; D remains ambiguous. The tail of the sequence fits TRBJ2-7 better, so the J call may be wrong. Here the CDR3 reads CASTPDCEQYF. The CDR3 bases are TGTGCCAGCACTCCCGACTGCGAGCAGTACTTC.